This T cell receptor (beta chain) appears in the sequencing data of a study of beta chain features in type 1 diabetes. Study-wide points: Type 1 diabetes patients had moderately but significantly shorter TCRB CDR3s in all four CD4+ subsets.

The isolated RNA, all of it, was reverse transcribed, so expressed TCRB transcripts were what got sequenced. Assay: immunoSEQ multiplex PCR; the TCRdb copy retains only in-frame clones and omits some. The table shows 600,000 to 700,000 clones, with over 10% occurring only once. The CDR3 spans 20 residues. There are many counts of this clone. The antigen is undetermined. The chain has TRBV21-1 and TRBJ2-1. TRBV21-1 has pseudogene status. The sample comprised naive CD4+ T cells from blood. The sequence was obtained from a man aged 30 to 39 with type 1 diabetes. CDR3 region: CASGGPPSTRGSTSGDEQFF. CDR3 nucleotides: TGTGCCAGCGGGGGACCCCCATCAACTCGCGGGTCAACATCAGGCGATGAGCAGTTCTTC.